This TCR beta chain emerged from a study of cytomegalovirus exposure and HLA in healthy donors. 60 Vbeta and 13 Jbeta primers were used in PCR. TCRdb keeps only in-frame clones here, not all; method: immunoSEQ multiplex PCR. The table records more than 140,000 clones, 64% of them present only once. A word on this clone: Its matching antigen is unknown.

Germline values: CDR1 SEHNR, CDR2 FQNEAQ (reference sequence). Trimming removed 0 bases from V and 6 bases from J, with 18 bases in between. CDR3 size: 16 residues. Study results and limitations: Excluded: some indistinguishable V segments such as TRBV6-2 and TRBV6-3.

The sample consisted of PBMCs. This rearrangement joins TRBV7-9 to TRBJ2-7, with D perhaps TRBD2 (6 bases). The TCR originated in a woman aged 25 to 39 in good health and CMV-seropositive. CDR3: CASSLASGGGTSEQYF. The CDR3 DNA follows: TGTGCCAGCAGCTTAGCGTCTGGCGGAGGGACGTCCGAGCAGTACTTC.